Included here is one TCR beta chain sequence, with context. Antigen unknown. The data are from a study of cytomegalovirus exposure and HLA in healthy donors. Study as a whole: Early on, a data release was issued that held tens of millions of unique TCRs from HLA-typed donors. Whole-study results and caveats: Later work associated approximately 17,000 TCR beta sequences with HLA alleles at 0.05 false discovery rate. The study flagged roughly 160 TCR beta chains as cytomegalovirus-associated.

In the PCR, 60 Vbeta and 13 Jbeta primers were used. Clones were read by immunoSEQ multiplex PCR, and TCRdb kept only the in-frame ones, dropping some. The table has about 160,000 clones, 60% to 70% seen once. Germline trimming cut 6 bases from V and 4 bases from J; bases unmatched to any gene: 18. CDR1 is SNHLY, CDR2 FYNNEI, per germline. The CDR3 is 20 residues long. The genes are TRBV2 and TRBJ2-1; 13 positions agree with TRBD2. Sequencing input: PBMCs. The TCR comes from a woman aged 60 to 75 in good health and CMV-seropositive. This CDR3 reads CASRGTKVTSGRATYNEQFF. In nucleotides, the CDR3 is TGTGCCAGCAGGGGGACGAAAGTAACTAGCGGGAGGGCAACGTACAATGAGCAGTTCTTC.